This TCR beta chain was retrieved from a study of tumor-infiltrating lymphocytes in primary liver carcinoma. Study-level results: Tumor tissue displayed a significantly greater top-250-clone fraction than blood (p = 0.039).

The CDR3 runs 14 residues. From germline, CDR1 is MNHEY and CDR2 SVGAGI. About this clonotype: The antigen is unknown. Mismatch with germline at one junction end may stem from a read error.

Germline DNA was also extracted, with blood RNA taken from unsorted whole blood. From approximately 490 ng total RNA, TCR beta cDNA was generated with a primer in the constant region. Slightly modified ARM-PCR served as the procedure for the TCR beta libraries. These libraries came from three rounds of nested multiplex PCR. Use of TRBV1-TRBV30 forward primers with a C-beta reverse primer characterized the first two PCR rounds, which lasted nine to eleven cycles each. Each CDR3 protein gets one entry after TCRdb re-called the multiplex PCR reads with MiXCR. The sample lists about 180,000 distinct CDR3 sequences; 50% to 75% were seen once.

This clonotype was sampled from a man aged 35 to 55 with primary liver carcinoma and hepatitis B virus infection. V usage is TRBV6-5 and J usage is TRBJ2-2; a weak D match, TRBD1 (5 bases). The sample was peripheral blood. CDR3 DNA sequence: TGTGCCAGCAGTTACTCTCCGGACACCTGGGAGCTGTTTTTT. Protein product: CASSYSPDTWELFF.